The present TCR beta chain was sequenced within a study of response to subunit inactivated influenza vaccine. General study points: There was a suggestion from the authors that each seasonal influenza vaccination recruits few new T cells.

TCRdb used MiXCR to reprocess the RT-PCR reads, holding one entry per CDR3 protein. The profile shows around 530,000 distinct CDR3 sequences, about 11% of them singletons. In this sample, this clonotype turned up many times. Antigen unknown. Germline CDR1 and CDR2: SGHRS and YFSETQ. The CDR3 contains 15 residues. The J segment lost 2 bases and the V segment lost 0 bases, leaving 1 base of the junction unmatched. The V gene is TRBV5-1, the J gene TRBJ2-3; 9 bases are shared with TRBD2. The sequencing here drew on PBMCs from blood, taken on the day of vaccination. The source of this sequence is a man between 45 and 60 years old who received an inactivated influenza vaccine. The CDR3 sequence: CASSLGTSVTDTQYF. The CDR3 coding sequence is TGCGCCAGCAGCTTGGGGACTAGCGTCACAGATACGCAGTATTTT.